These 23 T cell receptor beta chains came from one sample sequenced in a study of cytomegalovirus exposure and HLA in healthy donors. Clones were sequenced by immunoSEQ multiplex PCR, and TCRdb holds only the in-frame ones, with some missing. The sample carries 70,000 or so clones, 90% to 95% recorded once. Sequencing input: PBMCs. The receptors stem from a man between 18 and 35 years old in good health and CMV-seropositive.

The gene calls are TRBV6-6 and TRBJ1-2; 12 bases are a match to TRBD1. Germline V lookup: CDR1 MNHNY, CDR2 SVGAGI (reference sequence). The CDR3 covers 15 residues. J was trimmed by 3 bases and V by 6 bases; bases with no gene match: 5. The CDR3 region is CASSPGQGADYGYTF. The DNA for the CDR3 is TGTGCCAGCAGCCCGGGACAGGGGGCTGACTATGGCTACACCTTC.

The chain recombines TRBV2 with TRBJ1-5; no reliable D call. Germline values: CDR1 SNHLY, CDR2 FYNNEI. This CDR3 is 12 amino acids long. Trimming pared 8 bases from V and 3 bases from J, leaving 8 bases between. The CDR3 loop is CASQTVNQPQHF. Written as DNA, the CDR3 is TGTGCCAGCCAAACAGTCAATCAGCCCCAGCATTTT. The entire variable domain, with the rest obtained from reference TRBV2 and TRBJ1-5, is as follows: EPEVTQTPSHQVTQMGQEVILRCVPISNHLYFYWYRQILGQKVEFLVSFYNNEISEKSEIFDDQFSVERPDGSNFTLKIRSTKLEDSAMYFCASQTVNQPQHFGDGTRLSIL.

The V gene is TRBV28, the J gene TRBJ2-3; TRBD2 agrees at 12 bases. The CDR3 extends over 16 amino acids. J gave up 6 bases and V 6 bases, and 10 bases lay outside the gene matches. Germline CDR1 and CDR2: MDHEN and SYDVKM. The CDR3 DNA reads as TGTGCCAGCAGACTCAAGCTAGCGGGGGGGGCGGATACGCAGTATTTT. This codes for CASRLKLAGGADTQYF. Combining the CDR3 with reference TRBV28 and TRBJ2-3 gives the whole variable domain DVKVTQSSRYLVKRTGEKVFLECVQDMDHENMFWYRQDPGLGLRLIYFSYDVKMKEKGDIPEGYSVSREKKERFSLILESASTNQTSMYLCASRLKLAGGADTQYFGPGTRLTVL.

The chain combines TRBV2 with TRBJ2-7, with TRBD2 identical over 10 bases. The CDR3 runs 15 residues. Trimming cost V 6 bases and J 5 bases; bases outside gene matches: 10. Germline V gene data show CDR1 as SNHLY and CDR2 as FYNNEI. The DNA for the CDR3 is TGTGCCAGCAGGGTCACTAGCGGGGCGTACGACGAGCAGTACTTC. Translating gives CASRVTSGAYDEQYF.

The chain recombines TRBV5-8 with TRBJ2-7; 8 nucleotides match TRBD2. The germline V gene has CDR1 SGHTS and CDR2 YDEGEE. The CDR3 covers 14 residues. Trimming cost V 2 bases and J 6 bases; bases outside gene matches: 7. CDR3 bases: TGTGCCAGCAGCTTCAGCGGGAGCATCAGCGAGCAGTACTTC. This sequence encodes CASSFSGSISEQYF.

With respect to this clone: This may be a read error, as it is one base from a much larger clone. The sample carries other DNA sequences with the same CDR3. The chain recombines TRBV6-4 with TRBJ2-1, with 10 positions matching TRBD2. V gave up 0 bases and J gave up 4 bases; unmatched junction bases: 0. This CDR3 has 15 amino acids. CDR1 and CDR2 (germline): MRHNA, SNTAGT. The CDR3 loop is CASSDSTSGYNEQFF. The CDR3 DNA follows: TGTGCCAGCAGTGACTCGACTAGCGGGTACAATGAGCAGTTCTTC.

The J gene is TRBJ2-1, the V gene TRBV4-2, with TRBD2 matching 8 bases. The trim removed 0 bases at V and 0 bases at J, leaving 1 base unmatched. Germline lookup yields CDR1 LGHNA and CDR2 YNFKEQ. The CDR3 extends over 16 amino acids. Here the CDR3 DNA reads TGTGCCAGCAGCCAAGAACTAGCGGACTCCTACAATGAGCAGTTCTTC. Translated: CASSQELADSYNEQFF.

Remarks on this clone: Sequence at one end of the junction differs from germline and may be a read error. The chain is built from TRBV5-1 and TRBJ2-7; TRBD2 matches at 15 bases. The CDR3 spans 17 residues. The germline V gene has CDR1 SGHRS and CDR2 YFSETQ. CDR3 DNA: TGCGCCAGCAGTTTCGGACTAGCGGGAGGGCCCTCCGACGAGCAGTACTTC. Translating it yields CASSFGLAGGPSDEQYF.

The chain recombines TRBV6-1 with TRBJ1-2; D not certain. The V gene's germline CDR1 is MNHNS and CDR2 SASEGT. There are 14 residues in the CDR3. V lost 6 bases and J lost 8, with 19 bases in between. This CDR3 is CASSGLLTGQGYTF. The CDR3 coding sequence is TGTGCCAGCAGCGGGTTATTGACCGGTCAGGGCTACACCTTC.

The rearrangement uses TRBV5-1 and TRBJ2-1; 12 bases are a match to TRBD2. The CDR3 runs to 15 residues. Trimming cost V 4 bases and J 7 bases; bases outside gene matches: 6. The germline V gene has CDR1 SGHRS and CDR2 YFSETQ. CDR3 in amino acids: CASSQTSGSVNEQFF. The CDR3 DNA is TGCGCCAGCAGCCAGACTAGCGGGAGCGTTAATGAGCAGTTCTTC. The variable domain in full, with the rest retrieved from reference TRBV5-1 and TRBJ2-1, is KAGVTQTPRYLIKTRGQQVTLSCSPISGHRSVSWYQQTPGQGLQFLFEYFSETQRNKGNFPGRFSGRQFSNSRSEMNVSTLELGDSALYLCASSQTSGSVNEQFFGPGTRLTVL.

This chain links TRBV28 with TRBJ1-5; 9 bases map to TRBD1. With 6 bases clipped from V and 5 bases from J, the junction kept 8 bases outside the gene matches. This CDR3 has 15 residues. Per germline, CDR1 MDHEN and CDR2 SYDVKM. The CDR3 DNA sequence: TGTGCCAGCAGCAGCACCGGGACAGGGTATCAGCCCCAGCATTTT. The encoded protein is CASSSTGTGYQPQHF. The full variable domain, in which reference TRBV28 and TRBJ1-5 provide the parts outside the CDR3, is DVKVTQSSRYLVKRTGEKVFLECVQDMDHENMFWYRQDPGLGLRLIYFSYDVKMKEKGDIPEGYSVSREKKERFSLILESASTNQTSMYLCASSSTGTGYQPQHFGDGTRLSIL.

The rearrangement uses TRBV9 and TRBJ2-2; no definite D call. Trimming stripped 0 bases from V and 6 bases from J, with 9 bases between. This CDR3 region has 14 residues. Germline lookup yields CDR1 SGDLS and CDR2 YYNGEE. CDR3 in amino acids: CASSVDLSPGELFF. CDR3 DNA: TGTGCCAGCAGCGTAGACTTGTCCCCCGGGGAGCTGTTTTTT.

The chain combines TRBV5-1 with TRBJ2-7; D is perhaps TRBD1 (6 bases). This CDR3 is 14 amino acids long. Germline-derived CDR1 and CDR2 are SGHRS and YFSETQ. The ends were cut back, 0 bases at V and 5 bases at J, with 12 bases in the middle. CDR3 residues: CASSLVQGFNEQYF. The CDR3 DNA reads TGCGCCAGCAGCTTGGTGCAGGGGTTTAACGAGCAGTACTTC.

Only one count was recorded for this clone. The CDR3 region has the DNA TGTGCCAGCAGACCCACTAGCGGGCTCACCTACGAGCAGTACTTC. Its protein product is CASRPTSGLTYEQYF. V usage is TRBV28 and J usage is TRBJ2-7, with TRBD2 matching 9 bases. After removal of 6 bases from V and 2 bases from J, the junction contained 8 bases not matched to a gene. The CDR3 is 15 residues long. Germline V gives CDR1 MDHEN, CDR2 SYDVKM.

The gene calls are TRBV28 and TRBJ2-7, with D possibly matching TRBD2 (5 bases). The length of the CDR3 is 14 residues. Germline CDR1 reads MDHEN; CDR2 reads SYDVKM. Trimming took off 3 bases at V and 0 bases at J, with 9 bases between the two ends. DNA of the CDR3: TGTGCCAGCAGTTTTGCGGGCGCCTCCTACGAGCAGTACTTC. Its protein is CASSFAGASYEQYF.

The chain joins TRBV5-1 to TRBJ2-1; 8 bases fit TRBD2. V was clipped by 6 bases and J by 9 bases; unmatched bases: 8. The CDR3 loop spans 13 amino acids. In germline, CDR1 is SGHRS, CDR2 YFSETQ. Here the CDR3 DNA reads TGCGCCAGCACATTTTTAGCGGGGAGTGAGCAGTTCTTC. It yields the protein CASTFLAGSEQFF.

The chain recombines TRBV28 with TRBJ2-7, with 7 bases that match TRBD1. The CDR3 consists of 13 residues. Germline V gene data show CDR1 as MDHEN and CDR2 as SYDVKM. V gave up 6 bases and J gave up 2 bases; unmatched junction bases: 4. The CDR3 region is CASSRDSAYEQYF. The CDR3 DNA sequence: TGTGCCAGCAGCCGGGACAGCGCCTACGAGCAGTACTTC. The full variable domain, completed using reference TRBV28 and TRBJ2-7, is DVKVTQSSRYLVKRTGEKVFLECVQDMDHENMFWYRQDPGLGLRLIYFSYDVKMKEKGDIPEGYSVSREKKERFSLILESASTNQTSMYLCASSRDSAYEQYFGPGTRLTVT.

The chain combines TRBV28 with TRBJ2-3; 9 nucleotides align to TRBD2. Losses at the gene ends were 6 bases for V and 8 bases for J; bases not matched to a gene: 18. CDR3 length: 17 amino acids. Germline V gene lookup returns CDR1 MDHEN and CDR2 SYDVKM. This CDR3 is CASSVGRTSALPGTQYF. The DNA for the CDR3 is TGTGCCAGCAGCGTAGGGCGGACTAGCGCTCTCCCAGGTACGCAGTATTTT.

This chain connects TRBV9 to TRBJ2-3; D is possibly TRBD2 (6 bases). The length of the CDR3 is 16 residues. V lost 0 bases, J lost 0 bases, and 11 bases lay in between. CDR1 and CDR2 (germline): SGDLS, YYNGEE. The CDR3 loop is CASSVGGGSSTDTQYF. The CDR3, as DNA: TGTGCCAGCAGCGTAGGTGGAGGGTCGAGCACAGATACGCAGTATTTT.

CDR3 nucleotide sequence: TGTGCCACGAAAATTGGACAGGGCGCCTACGAGCAGTACTTC. Protein product: CATKIGQGAYEQYF. This chain uses TRBV19 with TRBJ2-7, with 8 bases lining up with TRBD1. The germline gives CDR1 LNHDA, CDR2 SQIVND (reference sequence). This CDR3 region has 14 residues. V gave up 10 bases and J gave up 2 bases; unmatched junction bases: 10.

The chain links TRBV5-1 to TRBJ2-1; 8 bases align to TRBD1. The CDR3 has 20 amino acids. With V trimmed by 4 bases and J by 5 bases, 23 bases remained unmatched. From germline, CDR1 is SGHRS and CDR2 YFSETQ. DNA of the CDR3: TGCGCCAGCAGCCTTTTAGGGGACAGGTTTTTTCGGTTTGGCGACAATGAGCAGTTCTTC. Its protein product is CASSLLGDRFFRFGDNEQFF. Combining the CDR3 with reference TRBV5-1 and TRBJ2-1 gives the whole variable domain KAGVTQTPRYLIKTRGQQVTLSCSPISGHRSVSWYQQTPGQGLQFLFEYFSETQRNKGNFPGRFSGRQFSNSRSEMNVSTLELGDSALYLCASSLLGDRFFRFGDNEQFFGPGTRLTVL.

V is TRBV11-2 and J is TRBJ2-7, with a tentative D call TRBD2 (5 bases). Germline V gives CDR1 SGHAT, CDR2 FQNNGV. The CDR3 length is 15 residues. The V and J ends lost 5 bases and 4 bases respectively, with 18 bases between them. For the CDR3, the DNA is TGTGCCAGCAGCCAGATTCAGGCACTAGGGTACGAGCAGTACTTC. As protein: CASSQIQALGYEQYF.

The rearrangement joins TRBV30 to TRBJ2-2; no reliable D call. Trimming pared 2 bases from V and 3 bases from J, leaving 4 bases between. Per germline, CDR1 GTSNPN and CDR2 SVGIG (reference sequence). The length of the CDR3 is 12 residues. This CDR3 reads CAWSRDTGELFF. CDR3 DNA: TGTGCCTGGAGTCGGGACACCGGGGAGCTGTTTTTT.